A single sample is the source of the 20 T cell receptor beta chains below, sequenced in a study of identical twins. TCRdb processed the 5' RACE reads anew with MiXCR; each CDR3 protein has one entry. The sample records about 730,000 distinct CDR3 sequences, 21% being singletons. This same sample was also part of a study on T cells expressing NK-cell markers.

The specimen was PBMCs. The receptors originated from a woman under 30 in good health.

The chain has TRBV2 and TRBJ2-1; D ambiguous. This CDR3 has 12 residues. V lost 4 bases and J lost 5, with 6 bases in between. Germline-derived CDR1 and CDR2 are SNHLY and FYNNEI. CDR3 protein: CASSGDDNEQFF. Here the CDR3 DNA reads TGTGCCAGCAGTGGTGATGACAATGAGCAGTTCTTC. The full variable domain, rest sourced from reference TRBV2 and TRBJ2-1, is EPEVTQTPSHQVTQMGQEVILRCVPISNHLYFYWYRQILGQKVEFLVSFYNNEISEKSEIFDDQFSVERPDGSNFTLKIRSTKLEDSAMYFCASSGDDNEQFFGPGTRLTVL.

This clonotype was recorded a few times. This chain connects TRBV12-3 or TRBV12-4 to TRBJ2-7; TRBD1 is a possible D gene (6 bases). V gave up 7 bases and J gave up 0 bases, with 10 bases separating them. This CDR3 region has 13 residues. The CDR3 sequence: CASKGQNSYEQYF. The CDR3 bases are TGTGCCAGCAAAGGACAGAACTCCTACGAGCAGTACTTC.

This clonotype appeared many times. The genes are TRBV12-3 or TRBV12-4 and TRBJ2-5; perhaps TRBD2 as D (5 bases). V was trimmed by 2 bases and J by 3 bases, leaving 13 bases between them. The CDR3 contains 15 residues. The CDR3 reads CASSLFGGHEETQYF. CDR3 sequence (DNA): TGTGCCAGCAGTTTATTCGGAGGCCATGAAGAGACCCAGTACTTC.

The CDR3 loop is CAIRRQGGTYNEQFF. The CDR3, as DNA: TGTGCCATCCGACGTCAGGGTGGCACTTACAATGAGCAGTTCTTC. The chain joins TRBV10-3 to TRBJ2-1, with D tentatively TRBD1 (5 bases). V was shortened by 8 bases and J by 4 bases, with 18 bases between the two germline ends. Germline CDR1 is ENHRY and CDR2 is SYGVKD. The CDR3 is 15 amino acids.

This clonotype was counted a few times. This rearrangement joins TRBV5-1 to TRBJ1-2, with 8 bases identical to TRBD1. CDR3 length: 16 amino acids. Germline V gives CDR1 SGHRS, CDR2 YFSETQ. Germline trimming cut 0 bases from V and 2 bases from J; bases unmatched to any gene: 6. CDR3 sequence reads: CASSLVGTGKNYGYTF. CDR3 DNA sequence: TGCGCCAGCAGCTTGGTTGGGACAGGCAAGAACTATGGCTACACCTTC.

This chain uses TRBV20-1 with TRBJ1-1; D is ambiguous. CDR1 DFQATT and CDR2 SNEGSKA come from the germline V gene (reference sequence). This CDR3 is built from 12 residues. Trimming left V 1 base short and J 5 bases short, with 8 bases between. The CDR3 DNA follows: TGCAGTGCTAGAGCGGGCGTAACTGAAGCTTTCTTT. Its protein is CSARAGVTEAFF.

This clonotype was seen more than once but under ten times. V gene TRBV25-1 combines with J gene TRBJ2-5; tentatively, D is TRBD1 (5 bases). V dropped 2 bases and J dropped 7 bases, with 11 bases sitting between them. The CDR3 runs 13 residues. Germline assignment: CDR1 MGHDK and CDR2 SYGVNS. DNA of the CDR3: TGTGCCAGCAGTGAAGACAGAGCTAGGACCCAGTACTTC. Protein sequence: CASSEDRARTQYF.

CDR3 sequence: CASSLRDTTSYEQYF. In DNA, the CDR3 is TGTGCCAGCAGCTTACGAGACACCACCTCCTACGAGCAGTACTTC. The chain combines TRBV7-2 with TRBJ2-7; D is unresolved. Germline V CDR1 and CDR2: SGHTA, FQGNSA. The CDR3 consists of 15 residues. Trimming removed 2 bases at V and 0 bases at J, with 11 bases between.

The J gene is TRBJ1-1, the V gene TRBV9; D is uncertain. This CDR3 is 14 amino acids long. The germline V gene encodes CDR1 SGDLS and CDR2 YYNGEE. The V gene lost 0 bases and the J gene lost 1 base, with 7 bases spanning the gap. CDR3 loop: CASSVGIPNTEAFF. As DNA, the CDR3 is TGTGCCAGCAGCGTAGGGATCCCGAACACTGAAGCTTTCTTT.

Many counts were recorded for this clonotype. The chain carries TRBV29-1 and TRBJ2-1; D unclear. This CDR3 has 11 amino acids. The germline V gene encodes CDR1 SQVTM and CDR2 ANQGSEA. Trimming cost V 2 bases and J 12 bases, with 11 bases left between them. The CDR3 DNA is TGCAGCGTTGAACCCTCGGCGGTGCAGTTCTTC. Its translation: CSVEPSAVQFF.

The chain couples TRBV4-1 to TRBJ2-3; D is possibly TRBD2 (6 bases). The germline V and J ends were trimmed by 4 bases and 1 base, with 12 bases remaining between them. The CDR3 length is 15 residues. Germline V gives CDR1 MGHRA, CDR2 YSYEKL. The CDR3 bases are TGCGCCAGCAGCCGGAGGGAGTTCGGCACAGATACGCAGTATTTT. Translating it yields CASSRREFGTDTQYF.

In its sample, this clonotype was seen a few times. This sequence joins TRBV2 and TRBJ1-2, with a weak D call TRBD1 (6 bases). The CDR3 runs 15 residues. Germline loops: CDR1 SNHLY, CDR2 FYNNEI. The ends were cut back, 3 bases at V and 4 bases at J, with 15 bases in the middle. The CDR3 DNA reads TGTGCCAGCAGTGAGGGCAGGGGTTCGACCTATGGCTACACCTTC. This gives the protein CASSEGRGSTYGYTF.

Only one count was recorded for this clonotype. The rearrangement joins TRBV6-1 to TRBJ2-2; D is possibly TRBD2 (5 bases). V was trimmed by 2 bases and J by 3 bases, leaving 10 bases between them. CDR3 size: 15 residues. Looked up from germline, CDR1 is MNHNS and CDR2 is SASEGT. The DNA of the CDR3 is TGTGCCAGCAGTGAACTAGGACTGTACACCGGGGAGCTGTTTTTT. This translates into CASSELGLYTGELFF.

J is TRBJ2-2 and V is TRBV9; perhaps TRBD1 as D (6 bases). Trimming cost V 3 bases and J 7 bases, with 16 bases left between them. The CDR3 runs to 15 residues. Per germline, CDR1 SGDLS and CDR2 YYNGEE. CDR3 nucleotides: TGTGCCAGCAGCGCCTCTGGGCGAGGGGGCGGGGAGCTGTTTTTT. Translation gives CASSASGRGGGELFF.

Remarks on this clonotype: A read error may be the cause here, since a much bigger clone is one base away. The chain uses TRBV9 and TRBJ1-1; 8 positions match TRBD1. Trimming removed 6 bases from V and 1 base from J; junction bases left unmatched: 5. The V gene's germline CDR1 is SGDLS and CDR2 YYNGEE. The CDR3 consists of 14 residues. In DNA form, the CDR3 reads TGTGCCAGCACCCAGACAGGGGCGAACACTGAAGCTTTCTTT. Encoded protein: CASTQTGANTEAFF.

This clonotype appeared many times. V usage is TRBV20-1 and J usage is TRBJ2-1, with 8 nucleotides matching TRBD2. CDR3 length: 13 amino acids. CDR1 DFQATT and CDR2 SNEGSKA come from the germline V gene (reference sequence). V was pared by 6 bases and J by 4 bases, with 5 bases of the junction left unmatched. This CDR3 is CSASTSEYNEQFF. DNA for the CDR3: TGCAGTGCGTCGACTAGCGAGTACAATGAGCAGTTCTTC.

The chain couples TRBV29-1 to TRBJ2-7; perhaps TRBD1 as D (6 bases). V lost 1 base, J lost 2 bases, and 9 bases lay in between. Germline CDR1 SQVTM, CDR2 ANQGSEA. There are 13 residues in the CDR3. The CDR3 loop reads CSVEGDRPYEQYF. The DNA for the CDR3 is TGCAGCGTTGAAGGCGACAGGCCCTACGAGCAGTACTTC.

V is TRBV3-1 and J is TRBJ2-4; D might be TRBD1 or TRBD2, each matching 5 bases. The CDR3 consists of 14 residues. V was cut by 4 bases and J by 3 bases, with 10 bases left in between. Germline assignment: CDR1 LGHDT and CDR2 YNNKEL (reference sequence). The DNA for the CDR3 is TGTGCCAGCAGCCGGGGCGGAGGCAAAAACATTCAGTACTTC. It specifies CASSRGGGKNIQYF.

The chain employs TRBV5-1 and TRBJ2-7; 14 positions match TRBD2. V was pared by 3 bases and J by 6 bases, with 14 bases of the junction left unmatched. The CDR3 runs to 18 residues. Germline V lookup: CDR1 SGHRS, CDR2 YFSETQ. The CDR3 coding sequence is TGCGCCAGCAGCTGGGGACTAGCGGGAGTATCCTTTGTCGGCGAGCAGTACTTC. Residues: CASSWGLAGVSFVGEQYF.

The rearrangement links TRBV5-1 to TRBJ2-1, with 8 bases fitting TRBD2. The CDR3 consists of 16 residues. The V gene's germline CDR1 is SGHRS and CDR2 YFSETQ. The V gene end was trimmed by 1 base and the J gene end by 1 base; junction bases not matched to a gene: 4. In DNA form, the CDR3 reads TGCGCCAGCAGCTTGTTTGCTAGCGGGTCCTACAATGAGCAGTTCTTC. This gives the protein CASSLFASGSYNEQFF. The full variable domain, in which reference TRBV5-1 and TRBJ2-1 provide the parts outside the CDR3, is KAGVTQTPRYLIKTRGQQVTLSCSPISGHRSVSWYQQTPGQGLQFLFEYFSETQRNKGNFPGRFSGRQFSNSRSEMNVSTLELGDSALYLCASSLFASGSYNEQFFGPGTRLTVL.